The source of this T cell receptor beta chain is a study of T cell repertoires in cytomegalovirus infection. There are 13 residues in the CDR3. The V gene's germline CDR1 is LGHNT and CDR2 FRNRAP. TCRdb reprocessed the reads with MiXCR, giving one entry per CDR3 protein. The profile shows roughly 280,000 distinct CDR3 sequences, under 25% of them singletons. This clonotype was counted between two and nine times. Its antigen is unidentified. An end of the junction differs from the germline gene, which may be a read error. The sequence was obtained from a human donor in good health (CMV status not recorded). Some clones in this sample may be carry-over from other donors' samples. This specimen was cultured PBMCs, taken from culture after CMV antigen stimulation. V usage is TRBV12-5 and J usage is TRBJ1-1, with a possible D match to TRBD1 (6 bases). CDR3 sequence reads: CASGLDSYTEAFF. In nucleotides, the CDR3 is TGTGCTAGTGGCTTGGACAGCTACACTGAAGCTTTCTTT.